Listed below are T cell receptor beta chains from one sample, sequenced in a study of blood T cell repertoires in COVID-19. Here immunoSEQ multiplex PCR was the method, and the copy in TCRdb shows in-frame clones only, minus some. Here the sample spans roughly 250,000 clones, 65% to 80% being singletons. The material sequenced was peripheral blood. Source of these receptors: a middle-aged woman with active or convalescent COVID-19. CDR3s include the opening cysteine and the closing phenylalanine or tryptophan. The order of the fields is D gene, V gene, clone size, CDR3 length, J gene, CDR3 DNA, CDR3 protein. A D gene is named only where the DNA matches it firmly. Rows give clone size only sometimes, using once, few, many, or a class for an expanded clone.

d_gene: TRBD2
v_gene: TRBV2
abundance: -
len: 16
j_gene: TRBJ2-1
CDR3nt: TGTGCCAGCAGAGCCCTAGCGGGGGGGTCCTACAATGAGCAGTTCTTC
CDR3aa: CASRALAGGSYNEQFF

d_gene: -
v_gene: TRBV6-5
abundance: -
len: 13
j_gene: TRBJ2-2
CDR3nt: TGTGCCAGCAGTCAGGAATTCTACGGGGAGCTGTTTTTT
CDR3aa: CASSQEFYGELFF

d_gene: TRBD2
v_gene: TRBV3-1/TRBV3-2
abundance: -
len: 14
j_gene: TRBJ2-2
CDR3nt: TGTGCCAGCGGCGGGACTAGGGGATTCGGGGAGCTGTTTTTT
CDR3aa: CASGGTRGFGELFF

d_gene: TRBD2
v_gene: TRBV7-9
abundance: -
len: 15
j_gene: TRBJ2-2
CDR3nt: TGTGCCAGCAGCTTAGACGGGAGGCGGACCGGGGAGCTGTTTTTT
CDR3aa: CASSLDGRRTGELFF

d_gene: TRBD1
v_gene: TRBV5-1
abundance: -
len: 14
j_gene: TRBJ2-1
CDR3nt: TGCGCCAGCAGCCAGACAGGGTACTACAATGAGCAGTTCTTC
CDR3aa: CASSQTGYYNEQFF

d_gene: TRBD1
v_gene: TRBV11-2
abundance: -
len: 14
j_gene: TRBJ1-4
CDR3nt: TGTGCCAGCAGCCTAGGACAGGGAGGAGAAAAACTGTTTTTT
CDR3aa: CASSLGQGGEKLFF

d_gene: -
v_gene: TRBV6-5
abundance: once
len: 14
j_gene: TRBJ2-3
CDR3nt: TGTGCCAGCAGTTACTCGGCTAGCACAGATACGCAGTATTTT
CDR3aa: CASSYSASTDTQYF

d_gene: TRBD1
v_gene: TRBV6-5
abundance: -
len: 14
j_gene: TRBJ1-1
CDR3nt: TGTGCCAGCAGCCTACAGGGGACGAACACTGAAGCTTTCTTT
CDR3aa: CASSLQGTNTEAFF

d_gene: TRBD2
v_gene: TRBV19
abundance: -
len: 14
j_gene: TRBJ2-7
CDR3nt: TGTGCCAGTAGACCGAGCGGGGGGGCCTACGAGCAGTACTTC
CDR3aa: CASRPSGGAYEQYF

d_gene: -
v_gene: TRBV27
abundance: -
len: 17
j_gene: TRBJ1-1
CDR3nt: TGTGCCAGCAGGCCCCTTATGCACGGGGTACCCAACACTGAAGCTTTCTTT
CDR3aa: CASRPLMHGVPNTEAFF

d_gene: TRBD1
v_gene: TRBV10-3
abundance: -
len: 15
j_gene: TRBJ1-1
CDR3nt: TGTGCCATCAAAAACTCCGGGACAGGGGCGACTGAAGCTTTCTTT
CDR3aa: CAIKNSGTGATEAFF

d_gene: -
v_gene: TRBV7-3
abundance: once
len: 13
j_gene: TRBJ1-1
CDR3nt: TGTGCCAGCAGCCCAGGTCCAAACACTGAAGCTTTCTTT
CDR3aa: CASSPGPNTEAFF

d_gene: -
v_gene: TRBV5-1
abundance: -
len: 13
j_gene: TRBJ2-1
CDR3nt: TGCGCCAGCAGCTTGGTAGGGGCCAATGAGCAGTTCTTC
CDR3aa: CASSLVGANEQFF

d_gene: TRBD2
v_gene: TRBV19
abundance: once
len: 15
j_gene: TRBJ2-1
CDR3nt: TGTGCCAGTAGCACCGGACTAGCGGGGTATTATGAGCAGTTCTTC
CDR3aa: CASSTGLAGYYEQFF

d_gene: -
v_gene: TRBV9
abundance: -
len: 17
j_gene: TRBJ1-2
CDR3nt: TGTGCCAGCAGCGTAGTCGACCGATACGAGGCTAACTATGGCTACACCTTC
CDR3aa: CASSVVDRYEANYGYTF

d_gene: -
v_gene: TRBV12-3/TRBV12-4
abundance: -
len: 11
j_gene: TRBJ1-1
CDR3nt: TGTGCCAGCAGCCCCCTCACTGAAGCTTTCTTT
CDR3aa: CASSPLTEAFF

d_gene: -
v_gene: TRBV5-1
abundance: -
len: 18
j_gene: TRBJ1-1
CDR3nt: TGCGCCAGCAGCTTGGGTTGGGGGACCGGAGGGAGGAACACTGAAGCTTTCTTT
CDR3aa: CASSLGWGTGGRNTEAFF

d_gene: -
v_gene: TRBV9
abundance: -
len: 17
j_gene: TRBJ1-1
CDR3nt: TGTGCCAGCAGCGTAGAAGATAGGGCGGGGATAGGGACTGAAGCTTTCTTT
CDR3aa: CASSVEDRAGIGTEAFF

d_gene: TRBD1
v_gene: TRBV29-1
abundance: -
len: 13
j_gene: TRBJ1-4
CDR3nt: TGCAGCGCCAGGACAGGTTCTAATGAAAAACTGTTTTTT
CDR3aa: CSARTGSNEKLFF

d_gene: -
v_gene: TRBV15
abundance: -
len: 16
j_gene: TRBJ2-6
CDR3nt: TGTGCCACCAGCAGAGATCTCGGGTCTGGGGCCAACGTCCTGACTTTC
CDR3aa: CATSRDLGSGANVLTF

d_gene: -
v_gene: TRBV4-1
abundance: -
len: 16
j_gene: TRBJ1-6
CDR3nt: TGCGCCAGCAGCCAAGATGTCGGGGGGGGTAATTCACCCCTCCACTTT
CDR3aa: CASSQDVGGGNSPLHF

d_gene: -
v_gene: TRBV15
abundance: -
len: 14
j_gene: TRBJ1-2
CDR3nt: TGTGCCACCAGCAGGGGGGGATCGAGGGCCGGCTACACCTTC
CDR3aa: CATSRGGSRAGYTF

d_gene: -
v_gene: TRBV2
abundance: -
len: 14
j_gene: TRBJ1-1
CDR3nt: TGTGCCAGCAGTCCTCCCCTAGAGAACACTGAAGCTTTCTTT
CDR3aa: CASSPPLENTEAFF

d_gene: -
v_gene: TRBV19
abundance: -
len: 12
j_gene: TRBJ1-5
CDR3nt: TGTGCCAGTAGTATCATCTACCAGCCCCAGCATTTT
CDR3aa: CASSIIYQPQHF

d_gene: -
v_gene: TRBV6-6
abundance: few
len: 16
j_gene: TRBJ1-1
CDR3nt: TGTGCCAGCCAACCATTTGGCGGGGATCGCGATTCGAAAGCTTTCTTT
CDR3aa: CASQPFGGDRDSKAFF

d_gene: -
v_gene: TRBV7-9
abundance: -
len: 14
j_gene: TRBJ1-1
CDR3nt: TGTGCCAGCAGCTTGGGGGGTCAGAGCACTGAAGCTTTCTTT
CDR3aa: CASSLGGQSTEAFF

d_gene: -
v_gene: TRBV2
abundance: -
len: 14
j_gene: TRBJ1-4
CDR3nt: TGTGCCAGCAGTTACCCCGGGGGTAATGAAAAACTGTTTTTT
CDR3aa: CASSYPGGNEKLFF

d_gene: -
v_gene: TRBV7-2
abundance: few
len: 16
j_gene: TRBJ1-2
CDR3nt: TGTGCCAGCAGCTTAGTTCGCAGGAAAGGGGGCTATGGCTACACCTTC
CDR3aa: CASSLVRRKGGYGYTF

d_gene: -
v_gene: TRBV6-1
abundance: -
len: 15
j_gene: TRBJ1-6
CDR3nt: TGTGCCAGCAGTGAATCTTCGGGGGGCAATTCACCCCTCCACTTT
CDR3aa: CASSESSGGNSPLHF

d_gene: -
v_gene: TRBV30
abundance: once
len: 12
j_gene: TRBJ1-3
CDR3nt: TGTGCCTGGAGTCACTCCCGCAACGCCATATATTTT
CDR3aa: CAWSHSRNAIYF

d_gene: TRBD1
v_gene: TRBV2
abundance: -
len: 15
j_gene: TRBJ1-2
CDR3nt: TGTGCCAGCAGGCCCGGACAGGGGGCAGGCTATGGCTACACCTTC
CDR3aa: CASRPGQGAGYGYTF

d_gene: -
v_gene: TRBV19
abundance: once
len: 15
j_gene: TRBJ1-5
CDR3nt: TGTGCCAGTAGTACGGGGGTGGGGGGCAATCAGCCCCAGCATTTT
CDR3aa: CASSTGVGGNQPQHF

d_gene: -
v_gene: TRBV7-9
abundance: few
len: 14
j_gene: TRBJ1-1
CDR3nt: TGTGCCAGCAGCCCCGGCAGGGCGAACACTGAAGCTTTCTTT
CDR3aa: CASSPGRANTEAFF

d_gene: -
v_gene: TRBV2
abundance: -
len: 12
j_gene: TRBJ2-3
CDR3nt: TGTGCCAGCAGCCCTAACACAGATACGCAGTATTTT
CDR3aa: CASSPNTDTQYF

d_gene: -
v_gene: TRBV30
abundance: -
len: 12
j_gene: TRBJ1-4
CDR3nt: TGTGCCTGGCGAGGCAGGGGCGAAAAACTGTTTTTT
CDR3aa: CAWRGRGEKLFF